This T cell receptor beta chain is from a study of T cell changes during pregnancy in multiple sclerosis. The table came from immunoSEQ multiplex PCR; TCRdb's copy has only in-frame clones and leaves some out. The profile shows about 100,000 clones, 75% to 95% of them singletons. This receptor was taken from a female donor with multiple sclerosis, enrolled in a pregnancy study. The sample consisted of peripheral blood, taken in the second trimester of pregnancy.

CDR3 nucleotide sequence: TGTGCCAGTAGTACTTCCCCGGGACAGGGGAATCAGCCCCAGCATTTT. Translation gives CASSTSPGQGNQPQHF. V usage is TRBV19 and J usage is TRBJ1-5; 10 positions agree with TRBD1. The CDR3 contains 16 residues. Germline loops: CDR1 LNHDA, CDR2 SQIVND (reference sequence). Trimming took 4 bases from V and 4 from J; bases not matched to a gene: 7. The whole variable domain, filled in from reference TRBV19 and TRBJ1-5, reads DGGITQSPKYLFRKEGQNVTLSCEQNLNHDAMYWYRQDPGQGLRLIYYSQIVNDFQKGDIAEGYSVSREKKESFPLTVTSAQKNPTAFYLCASSTSPGQGNQPQHFGDGTRLSIL.